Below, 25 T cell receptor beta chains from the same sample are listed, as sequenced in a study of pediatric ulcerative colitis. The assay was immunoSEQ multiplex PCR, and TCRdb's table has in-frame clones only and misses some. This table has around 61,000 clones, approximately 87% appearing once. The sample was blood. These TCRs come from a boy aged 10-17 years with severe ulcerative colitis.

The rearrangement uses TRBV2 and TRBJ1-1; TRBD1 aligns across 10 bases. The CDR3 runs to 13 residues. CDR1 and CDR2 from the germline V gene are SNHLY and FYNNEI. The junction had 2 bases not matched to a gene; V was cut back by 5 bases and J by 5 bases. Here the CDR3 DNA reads TGTGCCAGCAGTCGGACAGGGGGGACTGAAGCTTTCTTT. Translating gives CASSRTGGTEAFF.

The CDR3 spells CASSFGQNTEAFF. The DNA for the CDR3 is TGCGCCAGCAGCTTCGGACAGAACACTGAAGCTTTCTTT. This chain joins TRBV5-1 and TRBJ1-1; maybe TRBD1 (5 bases). Trimming shortened V by 2 bases and J by 1 base, and 6 bases separated the two germline ends. The CDR3 has 13 residues. Looked up from germline, CDR1 is SGHRS and CDR2 is YFSETQ.

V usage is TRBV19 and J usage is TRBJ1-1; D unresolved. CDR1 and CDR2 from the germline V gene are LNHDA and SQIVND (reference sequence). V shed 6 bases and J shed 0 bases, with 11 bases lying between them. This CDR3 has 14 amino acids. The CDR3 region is CASRNRQMNTEAFF. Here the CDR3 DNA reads TGTGCCAGTAGAAACCGGCAGATGAACACTGAAGCTTTCTTT.

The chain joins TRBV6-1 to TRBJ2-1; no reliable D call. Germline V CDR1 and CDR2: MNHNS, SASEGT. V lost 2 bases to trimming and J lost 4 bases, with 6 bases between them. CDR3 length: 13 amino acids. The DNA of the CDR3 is TGTGCCAGCAGTGAAATCGTGTACAATGAGCAGTTCTTC. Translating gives CASSEIVYNEQFF.

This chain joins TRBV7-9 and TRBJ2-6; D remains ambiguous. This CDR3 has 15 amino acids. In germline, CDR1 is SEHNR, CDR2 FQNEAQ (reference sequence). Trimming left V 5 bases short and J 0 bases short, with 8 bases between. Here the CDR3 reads CASSPVGSGANVLTF. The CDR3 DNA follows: TGTGCCAGCAGCCCAGTGGGCTCTGGGGCCAACGTCCTGACTTTC.

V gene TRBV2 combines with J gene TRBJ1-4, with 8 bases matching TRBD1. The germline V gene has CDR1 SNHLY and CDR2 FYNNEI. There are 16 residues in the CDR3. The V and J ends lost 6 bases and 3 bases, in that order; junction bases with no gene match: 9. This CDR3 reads CASSKDRVTANEKLFF. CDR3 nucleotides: TGTGCCAGCAGCAAGGACAGGGTTACGGCTAATGAAAAACTGTTTTTT.

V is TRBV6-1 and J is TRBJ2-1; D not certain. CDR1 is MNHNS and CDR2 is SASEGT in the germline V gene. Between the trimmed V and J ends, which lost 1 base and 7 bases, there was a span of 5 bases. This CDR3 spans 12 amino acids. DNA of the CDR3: TGTGCCAGCAGTGAAGAACGGAATGAGCAGTTCTTC. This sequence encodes CASSEERNEQFF.

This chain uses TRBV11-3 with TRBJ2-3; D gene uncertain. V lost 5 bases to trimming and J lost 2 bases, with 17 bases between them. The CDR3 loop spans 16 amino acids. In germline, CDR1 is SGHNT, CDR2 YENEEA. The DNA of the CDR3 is TGTGCCAGCAGCCCCTCGGGCTTACAATACACAGATACGCAGTATTTT. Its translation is CASSPSGLQYTDTQYF.

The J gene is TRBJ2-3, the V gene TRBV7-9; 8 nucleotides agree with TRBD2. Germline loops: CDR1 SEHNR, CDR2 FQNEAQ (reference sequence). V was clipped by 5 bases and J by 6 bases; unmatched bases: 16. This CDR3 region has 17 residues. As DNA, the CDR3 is TGTGCCAGCAGCGGTAGCATGTCGGGAGGGCCAGGGGATACGCAGTATTTT. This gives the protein CASSGSMSGGPGDTQYF.

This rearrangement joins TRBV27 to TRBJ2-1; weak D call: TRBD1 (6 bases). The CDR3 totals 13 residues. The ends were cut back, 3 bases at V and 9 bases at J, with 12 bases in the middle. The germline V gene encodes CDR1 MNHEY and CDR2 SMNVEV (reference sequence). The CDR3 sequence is CASSFGVGGEQFF. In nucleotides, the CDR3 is TGTGCCAGCAGTTTCGGGGTAGGGGGTGAGCAGTTCTTC.

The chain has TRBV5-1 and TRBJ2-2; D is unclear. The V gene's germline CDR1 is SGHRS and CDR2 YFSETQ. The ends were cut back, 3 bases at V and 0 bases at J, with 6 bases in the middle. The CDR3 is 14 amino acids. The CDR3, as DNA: TGCGCCAGCAGCTCGAGCGCGAACACCGGGGAGCTGTTTTTT. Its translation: CASSSSANTGELFF.

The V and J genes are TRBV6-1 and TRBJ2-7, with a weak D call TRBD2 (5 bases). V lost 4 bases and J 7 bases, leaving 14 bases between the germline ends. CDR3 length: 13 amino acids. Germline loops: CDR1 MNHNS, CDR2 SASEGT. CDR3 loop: CASSGRASGEQYF. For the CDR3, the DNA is TGTGCCAGCAGTGGGCGGGCCTCGGGGGAGCAGTACTTC.

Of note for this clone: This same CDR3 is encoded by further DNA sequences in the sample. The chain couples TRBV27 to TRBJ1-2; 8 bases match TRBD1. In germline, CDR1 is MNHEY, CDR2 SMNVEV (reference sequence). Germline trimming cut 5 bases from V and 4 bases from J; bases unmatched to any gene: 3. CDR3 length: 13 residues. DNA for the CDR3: TGTGCCAGCAGTCTCGGACAGGGCTATGGCTACACCTTC. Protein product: CASSLGQGYGYTF.

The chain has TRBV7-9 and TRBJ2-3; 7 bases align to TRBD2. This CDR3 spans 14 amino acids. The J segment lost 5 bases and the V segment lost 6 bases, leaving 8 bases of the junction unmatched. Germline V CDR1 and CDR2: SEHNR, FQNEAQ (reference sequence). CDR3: CASSAEGLLDTQYF. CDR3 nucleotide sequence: TGTGCCAGCAGTGCAGAGGGACTATTAGATACGCAGTATTTT. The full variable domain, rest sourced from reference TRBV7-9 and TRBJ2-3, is DTGVSQNPRHKITKRGQNVTFRCDPISEHNRLYWYRQTLGQGPEFLTYFQNEAQLEKSRLLSDRFSAERPKGSFSTLEIQRTEQGDSAMYLCASSAEGLLDTQYFGPGTRLTVL.

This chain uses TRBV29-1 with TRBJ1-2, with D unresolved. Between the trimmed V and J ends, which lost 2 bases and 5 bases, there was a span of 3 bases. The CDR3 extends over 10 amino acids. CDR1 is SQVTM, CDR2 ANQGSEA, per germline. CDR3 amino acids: CSVEHYGYTF. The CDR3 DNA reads TGCAGCGTTGAACATTATGGCTACACCTTC.

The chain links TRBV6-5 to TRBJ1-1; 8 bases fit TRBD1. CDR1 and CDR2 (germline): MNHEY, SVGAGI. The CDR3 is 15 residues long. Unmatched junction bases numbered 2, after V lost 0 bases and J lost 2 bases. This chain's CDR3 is CASSYSGQGNTEAFF. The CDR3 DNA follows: TGTGCCAGCAGTTACTCTGGACAGGGTAACACTGAAGCTTTCTTT.

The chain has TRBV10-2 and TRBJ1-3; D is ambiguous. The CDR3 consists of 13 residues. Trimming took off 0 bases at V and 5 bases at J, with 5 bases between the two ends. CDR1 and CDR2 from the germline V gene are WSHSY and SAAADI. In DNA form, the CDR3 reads TGCGCCAGCAGTGAGTCGGGCCGAAACACCATATATTTT. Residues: CASSESGRNTIYF.

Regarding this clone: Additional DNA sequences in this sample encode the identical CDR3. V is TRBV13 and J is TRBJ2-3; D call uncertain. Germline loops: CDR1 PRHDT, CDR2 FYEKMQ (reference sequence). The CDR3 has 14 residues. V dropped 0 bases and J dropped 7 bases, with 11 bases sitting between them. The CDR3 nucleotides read TGTGCCAGCAGCTTAGGGCGTTCTAGGCATACGCAGTATTTT. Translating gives CASSLGRSRHTQYF.

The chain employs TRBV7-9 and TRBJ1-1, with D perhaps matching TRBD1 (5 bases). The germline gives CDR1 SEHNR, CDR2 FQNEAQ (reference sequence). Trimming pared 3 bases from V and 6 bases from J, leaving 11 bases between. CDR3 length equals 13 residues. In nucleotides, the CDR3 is TGTGCCAGCAGCTTGGCAGGGACCTCTGAAGCTTTCTTT. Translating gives CASSLAGTSEAFF.

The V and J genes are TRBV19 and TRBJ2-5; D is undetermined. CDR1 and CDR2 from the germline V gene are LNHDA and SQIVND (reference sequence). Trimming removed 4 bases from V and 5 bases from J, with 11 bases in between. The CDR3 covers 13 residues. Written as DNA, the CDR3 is TGTGCCAGTAGTAGTAGGTATGGCGAGACCCAGTACTTC. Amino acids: CASSSRYGETQYF.

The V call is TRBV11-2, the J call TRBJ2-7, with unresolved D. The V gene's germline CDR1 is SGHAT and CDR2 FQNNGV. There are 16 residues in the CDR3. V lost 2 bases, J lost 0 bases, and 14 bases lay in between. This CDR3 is CASSLPFSKSSYEQYF. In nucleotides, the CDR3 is TGTGCCAGCAGCTTACCCTTCTCCAAGAGCTCCTACGAGCAGTACTTC. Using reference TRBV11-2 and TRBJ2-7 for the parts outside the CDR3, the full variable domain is EAGVAQSPRYKIIEKRQSVAFWCNPISGHATLYWYQQILGQGPKLLIQFQNNGVVDDSQLPKDRFSAERLKGVDSTLKIQPAKLEDSAVYLCASSLPFSKSSYEQYFGPGTRLTVT.

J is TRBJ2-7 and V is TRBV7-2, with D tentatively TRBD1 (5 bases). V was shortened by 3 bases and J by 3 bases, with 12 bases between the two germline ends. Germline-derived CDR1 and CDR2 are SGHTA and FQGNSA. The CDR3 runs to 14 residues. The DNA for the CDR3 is TGTGCCAGCAGCTTTGGTCTAGGGGACTACGAGCAGTACTTC. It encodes CASSFGLGDYEQYF.

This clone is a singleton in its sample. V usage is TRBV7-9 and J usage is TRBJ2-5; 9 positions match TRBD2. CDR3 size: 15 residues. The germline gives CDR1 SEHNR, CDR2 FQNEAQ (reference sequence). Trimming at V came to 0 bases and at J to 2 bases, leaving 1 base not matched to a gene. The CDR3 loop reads CASSLASGRQETQYF. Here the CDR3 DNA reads TGTGCCAGCAGCTTAGCTAGCGGGAGACAAGAGACCCAGTACTTC.

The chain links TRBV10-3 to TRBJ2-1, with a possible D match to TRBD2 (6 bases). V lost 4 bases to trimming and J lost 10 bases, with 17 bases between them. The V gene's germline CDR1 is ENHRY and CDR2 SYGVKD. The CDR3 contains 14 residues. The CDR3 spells CAISVSGSENEQFF. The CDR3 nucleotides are TGTGCCATCAGTGTATCCGGGAGCGAGAACGAGCAGTTCTTC.

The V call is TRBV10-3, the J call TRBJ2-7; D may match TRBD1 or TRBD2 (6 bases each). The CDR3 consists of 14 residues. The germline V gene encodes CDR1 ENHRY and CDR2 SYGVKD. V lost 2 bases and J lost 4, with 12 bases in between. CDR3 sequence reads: CAISEEQGRYEQYF. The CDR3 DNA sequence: TGTGCCATCAGTGAGGAGCAGGGGAGGTACGAGCAGTACTTC.